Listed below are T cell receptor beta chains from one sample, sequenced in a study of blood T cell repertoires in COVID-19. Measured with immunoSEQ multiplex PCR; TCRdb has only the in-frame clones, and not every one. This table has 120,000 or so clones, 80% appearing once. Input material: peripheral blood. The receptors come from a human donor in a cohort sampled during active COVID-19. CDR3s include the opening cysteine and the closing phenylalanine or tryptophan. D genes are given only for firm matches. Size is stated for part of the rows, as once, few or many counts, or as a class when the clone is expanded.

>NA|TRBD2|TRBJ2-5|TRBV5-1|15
CASSFQRGQGQTQYF
TGCGCCAGCAGCTTCCAGCGGGGGCAGGGGCAGACCCAGTACTTC
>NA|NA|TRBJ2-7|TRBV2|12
CASGGLTYEQYF
TGTGCCAGCGGTGGACTAACCTACGAGCAGTACTTC
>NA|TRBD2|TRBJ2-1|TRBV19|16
CASSIRGRASGNEQFF
TGTGCCAGTAGTATTCGCGGGAGGGCCAGTGGGAATGAGCAGTTCTTC
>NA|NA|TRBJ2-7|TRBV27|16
CASRKAFLALDYEQYF
TGTGCCAGCAGGAAAGCGTTCTTAGCGCTCGACTACGAGCAGTACTTC
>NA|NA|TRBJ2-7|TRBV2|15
CASSAGLLPAYEQYF
TGTGCCAGCAGTGCCGGGTTACTCCCCGCCTACGAGCAGTACTTC
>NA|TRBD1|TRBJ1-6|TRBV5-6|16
CASSLGDRGPGSPLHF
TGTGCCAGCAGCTTGGGGGACAGGGGGCCGGGATCACCCCTCCACTTT
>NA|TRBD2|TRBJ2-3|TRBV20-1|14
CSASLLAGTDTQYF
TGCAGTGCTAGTTTGCTAGCGGGAACAGATACGCAGTATTTT
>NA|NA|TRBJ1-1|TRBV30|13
CAWSVPGDTEAFF
TGTGCCTGGAGTGTACCGGGGGACACTGAAGCTTTCTTT
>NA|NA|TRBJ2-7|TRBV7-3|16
CASSSNPAGSSYEQYF
TGTGCCAGCAGCTCAAACCCGGCCGGGAGCTCCTACGAGCAGTACTTC
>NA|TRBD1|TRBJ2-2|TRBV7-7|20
CASSWTGTGPPYTNTGELFF
TGTGCCAGCAGCTGGACCGGGACAGGGCCCCCATACACGAACACCGGGGAGCTGTTTTTT
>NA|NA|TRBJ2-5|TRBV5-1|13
CASSLAGSETQYF
TGCGCCAGCAGCTTAGCGGGTTCGGAGACCCAGTACTTC
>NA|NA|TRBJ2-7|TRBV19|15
CASRKAGGVSYEQYF
TGTGCCAGTAGGAAGGCTGGGGGCGTAAGCTACGAGCAGTACTTC
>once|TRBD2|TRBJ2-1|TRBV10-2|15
CASSERGGPYNEQFF
TGCGCCAGCAGTGAGCGGGGGGGCCCCTACAATGAGCAGTTCTTC
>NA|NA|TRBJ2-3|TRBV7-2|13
CASSFRQTDTQYF
TGTGCCAGCAGCTTTCGACAGACAGATACGCAGTATTTT
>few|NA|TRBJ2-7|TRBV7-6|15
CASSPNTGGAYEQYF
TGTGCCAGCAGCCCAAACACAGGGGGGGCCTACGAGCAGTACTTC
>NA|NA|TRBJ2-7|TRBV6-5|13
CASSRNRAYEQYF
TGTGCCAGCAGTAGAAACAGGGCTTACGAGCAGTACTTC